Described below is a single TCR beta chain sequence and its context. From germline, CDR1 is SGDLS and CDR2 YYNGEE. There are 13 residues in the CDR3. The germline V and J ends were trimmed by 4 bases and 0 bases, with 7 bases remaining between them. These data originate in a study of T cells after somatic rescue of genetic block. The repertoire was sequenced with immunoSEQ multiplex PCR; TCRdb's copy has only in-frame clones and lacks some. The table shows 85,000 to 100,000 clones, with 90% occurring only once. This TCR was sampled from a woman under 30. V usage is TRBV9 and J usage is TRBJ1-1; D uncertain. Sequences were obtained from peripheral blood mononuclear cells (PBMCs). Here the CDR3 reads CASSYVLNTEAFF. The CDR3 coding sequence is TGTGCCAGCAGCTATGTCCTGAACACTGAAGCTTTCTTT.